The 20 T cell receptor beta chains given below trace back to one sample, sequenced in a study of CD8 T cells in ankylosing spondylitis. TCRdb recomputed calls from the 5' RACE reads with MiXCR, one row per CDR3 protein. Among hundreds of thousands of distinct CDR3 sequences, around 25% were seen once, and the ten largest hold under 7%. Specimen: blood, either unsorted or a sorted T cell fraction (not recorded which). The source of these receptors is a male donor with ankylosing spondylitis or in good health (not recorded which).

This clonotype was found many times. The chain has TRBV4-2 and TRBJ2-3; D unclear. The CDR3 contains 13 residues. Per the germline V gene, CDR1 is LGHNA and CDR2 is YNFKEQ. Trimming removed 4 bases at V and 4 bases at J, with 9 bases between. CDR3 coding DNA: TGTGCCAGCAGCCGAGGACGGCCAGATACGCAGTATTTT. Amino acid sequence: CASSRGRPDTQYF.

About this clonotype itself: A read error may explain this, as a much larger clone is one base away. The V gene is TRBV4-2, the J gene TRBJ2-1; 11 bases map to TRBD2. The CDR3 runs to 15 residues. In germline, CDR1 is LGHNA, CDR2 YNFKEQ. For the CDR3, the DNA is TGTGCCCGCAGCACCGGGACTAGCGGTCGGGGTGAGCAGTTCTTC. This codes for CARSTGTSGRGEQFF.

This clonotype was detected a few times. The CDR3 loop is CASNERASGFSYEQYF. The CDR3 region has the DNA TGTGCCAGCAATGAGAGAGCTAGCGGGTTCTCCTACGAGCAGTACTTC. This chain uses TRBV6-4 with TRBJ2-7; 8 bases agree with TRBD2. The CDR3 covers 16 residues. In germline, CDR1 is MRHNA, CDR2 SNTAGT. Unmatched junction bases numbered 11, after V lost 7 bases and J lost 0 bases.

This clonotype was detected a few times. The chain joins TRBV10-3 to TRBJ2-7; possibly TRBD2 for D (5 bases). The CDR3 totals 14 residues. Germline lookup yields CDR1 ENHRY and CDR2 SYGVKD. V was pared by 4 bases and J by 6 bases, with 16 bases between. The CDR3 nucleotides read TGTGCCATCAGTGGTCTAGCTGGTACTGGCGAGCAGTACTTC. Amino acids: CAISGLAGTGEQYF.

This clonotype was picked up many times. The chain joins TRBV5-1 to TRBJ2-5; 9 positions agree with TRBD1. CDR1 and CDR2 (germline): SGHRS, YFSETQ. V gave up 4 bases and J gave up 5 bases; unmatched junction bases: 12. This CDR3 has 16 residues. CDR3 DNA: TGCGCCAGCAGCGAGTACACAGGGGGCGGCGTGGAGACCCAGTACTTC. Translation gives CASSEYTGGGVETQYF.

The chain uses TRBV6-5 and TRBJ2-1; perhaps TRBD2 as D (6 bases). There are 15 residues in the CDR3. Germline values: CDR1 MNHEY, CDR2 SVGAGI. V dropped 0 bases and J dropped 8 bases, with 14 bases sitting between them. In nucleotides, the CDR3 is TGTGCCAGCAGTTACTCTCTGACTAGTCTCTATGAGCAGTTCTTC. This translates into CASSYSLTSLYEQFF.

The chain is built from TRBV12-3 or TRBV12-4 and TRBJ2-3, with D perhaps matching TRBD2 (5 bases). The CDR3 is 12 amino acids. The V gene lost 5 bases and the J gene lost 6 bases, with 9 bases spanning the gap. The CDR3 sequence is CASSPGLDTQYF. CDR3 bases: TGTGCCAGCAGTCCAGGACTGGATACGCAGTATTTT.

The rearrangement links TRBV5-1 to TRBJ2-7, with TRBD2 matching over 13 bases. CDR1 SGHRS and CDR2 YFSETQ come from the germline V gene. The CDR3 runs 15 residues. V shed 4 bases and J 4 bases; nucleotides not matched to a gene: 5. The CDR3, as DNA: TGCGCCAGCAGCCCCCTGGGACTAGCGGGATACGAGCAGTACTTC. Protein product: CASSPLGLAGYEQYF.

The rearrangement links TRBV20-1 to TRBJ2-1, with TRBD2 matching 12 bases. The CDR3 sequence is 14 residues long. Germline values: CDR1 DFQATT, CDR2 SNEGSKA (reference sequence). V shed 6 bases, J shed 8 bases, and the junction held 8 bases outside the gene matches. CDR3 loop: CSAASGRAVDEQFF. The DNA of the CDR3 is TGCAGTGCGGCTAGCGGGAGGGCCGTGGATGAGCAGTTCTTC.

This clonotype was observed at least ten times. This chain uses TRBV3-1 with TRBJ2-5, with D hard to call. This CDR3 has 13 residues. Looked up from germline, CDR1 is LGHDT and CDR2 is YNNKEL (reference sequence). The V and J ends lost 0 bases and 10 bases respectively, with 12 bases between them. The CDR3 sequence: CASSQDDRASQYF. CDR3 bases: TGTGCCAGCAGCCAAGATGATAGGGCAAGCCAGTACTTC.

The chain couples TRBV5-1 to TRBJ2-1; a weak D match, TRBD1 (6 bases). Trimming pared 3 bases from V and 9 bases from J, leaving 13 bases between. The CDR3 loop spans 13 amino acids. Germline CDR1 reads SGHRS; CDR2 reads YFSETQ. The CDR3 region is CASSSPDRPEQFF. The CDR3 coding sequence is TGCGCCAGCAGCTCGCCTGACAGGCCTGAGCAGTTCTTC. Full variable domain (outside the CDR3, taken from reference TRBV5-1 and TRBJ2-1): KAGVTQTPRYLIKTRGQQVTLSCSPISGHRSVSWYQQTPGQGLQFLFEYFSETQRNKGNFPGRFSGRQFSNSRSEMNVSTLELGDSALYLCASSSPDRPEQFFGPGTRLTVL.

This rearrangement joins TRBV29-1 to TRBJ2-1; D unresolved. Trimming removed 6 bases from V and 9 bases from J, with 6 bases in between. The CDR3 covers 9 residues. The germline V gene encodes CDR1 SQVTM and CDR2 ANQGSEA. DNA of the CDR3: TGCAGCGTGGGCCCTGAGCAGTTCTTC. Translation gives CSVGPEQFF.

Ten or more counts support this clonotype. This chain uses TRBV6-2 or TRBV6-3 with TRBJ2-2; 7 bases agree with TRBD1. This CDR3 contains 13 residues. V lost 2 bases, J lost 7 bases, and 1 base stayed unmatched. The germline V gene has CDR1 MNHEY and CDR2 SVGEGT. CDR3 nucleotide sequence: TGTGCCAGCAGTTACCAGGGGGTCGGGGAGCTGTTTTTT. This codes for CASSYQGVGELFF.

V and J are TRBV20-1 and TRBJ1-2; 7 bases fit TRBD1. CDR3 length: 14 residues. The V gene's germline CDR1 is DFQATT and CDR2 SNEGSKA (reference sequence). The chain's CDR3 is CSAEQMDRTYGYTF. Written as DNA, the CDR3 is TGCAGCGCCGAACAAATGGACAGGACCTATGGCTACACCTTC.

This clonotype has ten or more counts. The chain carries TRBV5-1 and TRBJ2-7; D ambiguous. This CDR3 is built from 14 residues. V shed 3 bases and J shed 3 bases, with 13 bases lying between them. Germline V gene data show CDR1 as SGHRS and CDR2 as YFSETQ. CDR3 nucleotide sequence: TGCGCCAGCAGCTGGGTGGGCTACAACTACGAGCAGTACTTC. Its protein is CASSWVGYNYEQYF. The entire variable domain, with the rest obtained from reference TRBV5-1 and TRBJ2-7, is as follows: KAGVTQTPRYLIKTRGQQVTLSCSPISGHRSVSWYQQTPGQGLQFLFEYFSETQRNKGNFPGRFSGRQFSNSRSEMNVSTLELGDSALYLCASSWVGYNYEQYFGPGTRLTVT.

This clonotype was seen a handful of times. This chain joins TRBV11-2 and TRBJ2-1, with D unclear. CDR1 SGHAT and CDR2 FQNNGV come from the germline V gene. CDR3 size: 12 residues. V shed 0 bases and J shed 8 bases, with 5 bases lying between them. CDR3 coding DNA: TGTGCCAGCAGCTTAGAACGCCATGAGCAGTTCTTC. Translating gives CASSLERHEQFF. Full variable domain (remainder filled in from reference TRBV11-2 and TRBJ2-1): EAGVAQSPRYKIIEKRQSVAFWCNPISGHATLYWYQQILGQGPKLLIQFQNNGVVDDSQLPKDRFSAERLKGVDSTLKIQPAKLEDSAVYLCASSLERHEQFFGPGTRLTVL.

CDR3 sequence: CASSLRSPRAFF. Written as DNA, the CDR3 is TGTGCCAGCAGCCTCCGGTCCCCAAGGGCTTTCTTT. The V call is TRBV5-6, the J call TRBJ1-1; D ambiguous. The V gene lost 4 bases and the J gene lost 11 bases, with 15 bases spanning the gap. Germline CDR1 SGHDT, CDR2 YYEEEE. This CDR3 has 12 amino acids.

A remark on this clonotype: A much larger clone sits a single nucleotide away, making a read error possible. This chain links TRBV4-1 with TRBJ2-2; D is perhaps TRBD1 or TRBD2 (5 bases each). The CDR3 covers 16 residues. Germline V gene data show CDR1 as MGHRA and CDR2 as YSYEKL. The CDR3 region is CASSLHRRAETEELFF. The CDR3 region has the DNA TGCGCCAGCAGCCTCCACAGGAGAGCGGAGACCGAGGAGCTGTTTTTT.

This clonotype was seen many times. This chain links TRBV4-3 with TRBJ1-1; D is unclear. This CDR3 has 15 residues. Germline CDR1 is LGHNA and CDR2 is YSLEER. V was cut by 3 bases and J by 1 base, with 12 bases left in between. CDR3 bases: TGCGCCAGCAGCCAGACACTCGAAGCGAACACTGAAGCTTTCTTT. This sequence encodes CASSQTLEANTEAFF.

There are many counts of this clonotype. V is TRBV6-5 and J is TRBJ2-3; 7 bases align to TRBD2. The V and J ends lost 4 bases and 3 bases, in that order; junction bases with no gene match: 7. The germline gives CDR1 MNHEY, CDR2 SVGAGI. CDR3 length equals 15 residues. The DNA for the CDR3 is TGTGCCAGCAGTTCTAGCGGCTTTAATACAGATACGCAGTATTTT. It is translated as CASSSSGFNTDTQYF.